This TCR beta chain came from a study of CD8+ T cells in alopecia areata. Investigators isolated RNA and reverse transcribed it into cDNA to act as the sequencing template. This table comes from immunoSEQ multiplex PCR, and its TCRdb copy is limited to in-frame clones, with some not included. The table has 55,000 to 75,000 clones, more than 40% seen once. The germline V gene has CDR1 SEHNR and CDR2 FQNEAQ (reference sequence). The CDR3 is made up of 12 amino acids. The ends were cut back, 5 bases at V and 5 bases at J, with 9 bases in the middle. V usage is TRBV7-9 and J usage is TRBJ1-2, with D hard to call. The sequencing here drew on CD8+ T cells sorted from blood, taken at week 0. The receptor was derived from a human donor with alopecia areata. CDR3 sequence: CASSPGRYGYTF. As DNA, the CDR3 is TGTGCCAGCAGCCCCGGGAGGTATGGCTACACCTTC.